The 18 T cell receptor beta chains in this list originate from one sample, sequenced in a study of T cell responses to AZD1222 COVID-19 vaccine. Clones were sequenced by immunoSEQ multiplex PCR, and TCRdb holds only the in-frame ones, with some missing. The sample holds some 180,000 clones, approximately 94% seen once. Sample: peripheral blood, taken 28 days after the second AZD1222 dose. These receptors all stem from an adult who received the AZD1222 COVID-19 vaccine.

This clone was seen a single time. The V gene is TRBV27, the J gene TRBJ1-1, with D unresolved. The CDR3 is 14 residues long. Germline V lookup: CDR1 MNHEY, CDR2 SMNVEV (reference sequence). Trimming removed 2 bases from V and 0 bases from J, with 7 bases in between. The CDR3 loop reads CASSLAVLNTEAFF. In DNA form, the CDR3 reads TGTGCCAGCAGTTTAGCGGTCCTGAACACTGAAGCTTTCTTT.

The chain joins TRBV7-2 to TRBJ2-7, with 8 positions matching TRBD1. The CDR3 runs 15 residues. V lost 4 bases and J lost 3; bases outside the gene matches: 8. In germline, CDR1 is SGHTA, CDR2 FQGNSA. The CDR3 region is CASSYGTGSVYEQYF. The CDR3, as DNA: TGTGCCAGCAGCTACGGGACAGGCTCCGTCTACGAGCAGTACTTC.

The chain recombines TRBV5-4 with TRBJ2-7; TRBD1 aligns across 10 bases. This CDR3 spans 15 amino acids. The V and J ends lost 4 bases and 2 bases, in that order; junction bases with no gene match: 6. Germline CDR1 SGHNT, CDR2 YYREEE (reference sequence). The CDR3 DNA reads as TGTGCCAGCAGCCCGGGACAGGGGATCACCTACGAGCAGTACTTC. Its translation is CASSPGQGITYEQYF. Based on the CDR3 plus reference TRBV5-4 and TRBJ2-7, the full variable domain is ETGVTQSPTHLIKTRGQQVTLRCSSQSGHNTVSWYQQALGQGPQFIFQYYREEENGRGNFPPRFSGLQFPNYSSELNVNALELDDSALYLCASSPGQGITYEQYFGPGTRLTVT.

The chain has TRBV3-1 (or the pseudogene TRBV3-2) and TRBJ1-2; 7 bases match TRBD1. The V segment lost 3 bases and the J segment 5 bases; nucleotides outside the gene matches: 9. The CDR3 totals 15 residues. Germline CDR1 and CDR2: LGHDT and YNNKEL (reference sequence). In DNA, the CDR3 is TGTGCCAGCAGCCACCCGGACAGGCCCTATTATGGCTACACCTTC. The encoded protein is CASSHPDRPYYGYTF.

In its sample, this clone was seen a few times. The chain recombines TRBV3-1 (or the pseudogene TRBV3-2) with TRBJ1-3; TRBD1 agrees at 9 bases. V dropped 4 bases and J dropped 4; count of bases not matched to a gene: 5. The germline gives CDR1 LGHDT, CDR2 YNNKEL (reference sequence). The CDR3 sequence is 15 residues long. The DNA of the CDR3 is TGTGCCAGCAGCCCCGTTGGGACAGGGGGAAACACCATATATTTT. Its translation is CASSPVGTGGNTIYF.

The chain carries TRBV7-9 and TRBJ1-2; TRBD1 aligns across 7 bases. J was trimmed by 14 bases and V by 5 bases; bases with no gene match: 17. This CDR3 has 14 residues. Germline V gene data show CDR1 as SEHNR and CDR2 as FQNEAQ (reference sequence). DNA for the CDR3: TGTGCCAGCAGCCCTAATTCGGACAGGCCACGTGCGACCTTC. Its translation is CASSPNSDRPRATF.

V gene TRBV10-3 combines with J gene TRBJ2-7; 9 bases line up with TRBD1. CDR1 and CDR2 from the germline V gene are ENHRY and SYGVKD. V lost 3 bases, J lost 7 bases, and 13 bases stayed unmatched. This CDR3 is built from 16 residues. The CDR3 sequence is CAISDSESTGGREQYF. The DNA for the CDR3 is TGTGCCATCAGTGACTCCGAAAGTACAGGGGGCAGGGAGCAGTACTTC.

V is TRBV2 and J is TRBJ2-5; no firm D call. Trimming took 3 bases from V and 3 from J, leaving 17 bases between them. The CDR3 extends over 16 amino acids. CDR1 is SNHLY and CDR2 is FYNNEI in the germline V gene. CDR3 nucleotide sequence: TGTGCCAGCAGTGATCACCCGGGCCGGCAAGAAGAGACCCAGTACTTC. It encodes CASSDHPGRQEETQYF.

The chain uses TRBV5-8 and TRBJ1-2; no clear D. Trimming took 0 bases from V and 7 from J, leaving 19 bases between them. Germline V gives CDR1 SGHTS, CDR2 YDEGEE. The CDR3 has 16 residues. The chain's CDR3 is CASSLVPRGLSFGYTF. In DNA, the CDR3 is TGTGCCAGCAGCTTGGTACCGCGAGGCCTATCCTTTGGCTACACCTTC.

The chain uses TRBV6-2 or TRBV6-3 and TRBJ2-3; no clear D. V lost 6 bases and J lost 3, with 4 bases in between. The V gene's germline CDR1 is MNHEY and CDR2 SVGEGT. The CDR3 covers 11 residues. CDR3 sequence reads: CASSNTDTQYF. DNA for the CDR3: TGTGCCAGCAGCAATACAGATACGCAGTATTTT.

The gene calls are TRBV6-4 and TRBJ2-3; D remains unclear. In germline, CDR1 is MRHNA, CDR2 SNTAGT. This CDR3 comprises 16 residues. With 2 bases removed from V and 0 bases from J, the gap between germline ends came to 12 bases. The DNA of the CDR3 is TGTGCCAGCAGTGACGCAAGTCAACCTAGCACAGATACGCAGTATTTT. It encodes CASSDASQPSTDTQYF.

The chain uses TRBV3-1 (or the pseudogene TRBV3-2) and TRBJ1-2; a possible D gene is TRBD1 (5 bases). Germline assignment: CDR1 LGHDT and CDR2 YNNKEL (reference sequence). Trimming removed 5 bases at V and 5 bases at J, with 9 bases between. CDR3 length: 12 amino acids. The CDR3 DNA is TGTGCCAGCAGCGGACGGGGGTATGGCTACACCTTC. This gives the protein CASSGRGYGYTF.

The chain employs TRBV7-3 and TRBJ1-6, with unresolved D. V lost 4 bases and J lost 7, with 8 bases in between. CDR3 length equals 13 residues. CDR1 and CDR2 from the germline V gene are SGHTA and FQGTGA. The CDR3 nucleotides read TGTGCCAGCAGCTCCTCTCCAAATTCACCCCTCCACTTT. This translates into CASSSSPNSPLHF.

A single count supports this clone. The chain couples TRBV2 to TRBJ2-7; D remains ambiguous. Trimming removed 3 bases from V and 3 bases from J, with 6 bases in between. This CDR3 is built from 12 residues. Germline V lookup: CDR1 SNHLY, CDR2 FYNNEI. The CDR3 region is CASSDLVYEQYF. In DNA form, the CDR3 reads TGTGCCAGCAGTGACCTAGTCTACGAGCAGTACTTC. The variable domain in full, with the rest retrieved from reference TRBV2 and TRBJ2-7, is EPEVTQTPSHQVTQMGQEVILRCVPISNHLYFYWYRQILGQKVEFLVSFYNNEISEKSEIFDDQFSVERPDGSNFTLKIRSTKLEDSAMYFCASSDLVYEQYFGPGTRLTVT.

The genes are TRBV19 and TRBJ2-2; D may correspond to TRBD1 or TRBD2 (6 bases each). V was pared by 6 bases and J by 1 base, with 15 bases between. The CDR3 is made up of 16 amino acids. The germline V gene has CDR1 LNHDA and CDR2 SQIVND (reference sequence). The chain's CDR3 is CASSRGGGGNTGELFF. The CDR3 DNA sequence: TGTGCCAGTAGCCGCGGCGGAGGGGGGAACACCGGGGAGCTGTTTTTT. Together with reference TRBV19 and TRBJ2-2, the CDR3 gives the full variable domain: DGGITQSPKYLFRKEGQNVTLSCEQNLNHDAMYWYRQDPGQGLRLIYYSQIVNDFQKGDIAEGYSVSREKKESFPLTVTSAQKNPTAFYLCASSRGGGGNTGELFFGEGSRLTVL.

The CDR3 reads CASSLAGFRTDTQYF. CDR3 DNA: TGTGCCAGCAGCTTAGCGGGATTCAGGACAGATACGCAGTATTTT. V usage is TRBV11-1 and J usage is TRBJ2-3; no reliable D call. This CDR3 has 15 amino acids. V gave up 0 bases and J gave up 3 bases, with 10 bases separating them. Germline CDR1 SGHAT, CDR2 FQDESV (reference sequence).

The chain's CDR3 is CASRIGGQGDNEKLFF. In DNA form, the CDR3 reads TGTGCCAGCAGGATCGGAGGACAGGGCGACAATGAAAAACTGTTTTTT. This chain links TRBV28 with TRBJ1-4; 8 bases match TRBD1. The J segment lost 5 bases and the V segment lost 6 bases, leaving 11 bases of the junction unmatched. CDR1 MDHEN and CDR2 SYDVKM come from the germline V gene. CDR3 length equals 16 residues.

The V call is TRBV19, the J call TRBJ1-5; D is ambiguous. The V end lost 3 bases, the J end lost 2 bases, and 2 bases lay between the germline ends. Germline-derived CDR1 and CDR2 are LNHDA and SQIVND (reference sequence). This CDR3 spans 12 amino acids. The CDR3 DNA reads as TGTGCCAGTAGTATGGGCAATCAGCCCCAGCATTTT. Protein product: CASSMGNQPQHF.